These T cell receptor beta chains were read from a single sample in a study of patients with pleural tuberculosis. From the reads, TCRdb called clonotypes with MiXCR, one entry per CDR3 protein. The data show 45,000 to 55,000 distinct CDR3 sequences, 5.5% to 8% seen once. Receptor source: a human donor with pleural tuberculosis. Both conserved end residues are part of each CDR3. D genes are given only for firm matches. Size values are once, few and many counts, or a class for expanded clones, and some rows have none.

V gene: TRBV2
D gene: TRBD1
clone size: many
J gene: TRBJ1-1
CDR3 protein: CASSEWGTGGGGTEAFF
CDR3 DNA: TGTGCCAGCAGTGAATGGGGGACAGGGGGCGGGGGCACTGAAGCTTTCTTT

V gene: TRBV2
D gene: -
clone size: many
J gene: TRBJ2-2
CDR3 protein: CASSSLPYGTGELFF
CDR3 DNA: TGTGCCAGCAGTTCGCTCCCCTACGGGACCGGGGAGCTGTTTTTT

V gene: TRBV20-1
D gene: TRBD2
clone size: -
J gene: TRBJ2-4
CDR3 protein: CSAMEAGGPKNIQYF
CDR3 DNA: TGCAGTGCTATGGAGGCGGGAGGGCCCAAAAACATTCAGTACTTC

V gene: TRBV29-1
D gene: -
clone size: -
J gene: TRBJ2-1
CDR3 protein: CSVEDRGRRTYNEQFF
CDR3 DNA: TGCAGCGTTGAAGATCGAGGACGCCGAACTTACAATGAGCAGTTCTTC

V gene: TRBV27
D gene: -
clone size: many
J gene: TRBJ2-5
CDR3 protein: CASSLSTETQYF
CDR3 DNA: TGTGCCAGCAGTTTATCGACAGAGACCCAGTACTTC

V gene: TRBV11-2
D gene: TRBD1
clone size: many
J gene: TRBJ2-1
CDR3 protein: CASSPDRVPYNEQFF
CDR3 DNA: TGTGCCAGCAGCCCCGACAGGGTACCCTACAATGAGCAGTTCTTC

V gene: TRBV11-2
D gene: -
clone size: many
J gene: TRBJ1-4
CDR3 protein: CASSLVGGVDEKLFF
CDR3 DNA: TGTGCCAGCAGCTTAGTAGGGGGGGTGGATGAAAAACTGTTTTTT

V gene: TRBV12-3/TRBV12-4
D gene: TRBD1
clone size: many
J gene: TRBJ1-5
CDR3 protein: CASCRDSHSNQPQHF
CDR3 DNA: TGTGCCAGCTGCCGGGACAGTCATAGCAATCAGCCCCAGCATTTT

V gene: TRBV6-1
D gene: TRBD1
clone size: many
J gene: TRBJ1-3
CDR3 protein: CASAGQNRNTIYF
CDR3 DNA: TGTGCCAGCGCGGGACAGAACCGAAACACCATATATTTT

V gene: TRBV11-2
D gene: TRBD1
clone size: medium-sized
J gene: TRBJ1-3
CDR3 protein: CASSQGQGNTIYF
CDR3 DNA: TGTGCCAGCAGCCAGGGACAGGGTAACACCATATATTTT

V gene: TRBV11-2
D gene: -
clone size: many
J gene: TRBJ1-2
CDR3 protein: CASSPYYQSNYGYTF
CDR3 DNA: TGTGCCAGCAGCCCATACTACCAAAGCAACTATGGCTACACCTTC

V gene: TRBV30
D gene: TRBD2
clone size: -
J gene: TRBJ2-7
CDR3 protein: CAWSGLAGYYEQYF
CDR3 DNA: TGTGCCTGGAGTGGGCTAGCGGGATACTACGAGCAGTACTTC

V gene: TRBV10-3
D gene: -
clone size: -
J gene: TRBJ2-5
CDR3 protein: CAISETETQYF
CDR3 DNA: TGTGCCATCAGTGAGACGGAGACCCAGTACTTC

V gene: TRBV19
D gene: TRBD1
clone size: many
J gene: TRBJ1-1
CDR3 protein: CASRQDRGGNTEAFF
CDR3 DNA: TGTGCCAGTAGACAGGACAGGGGAGGTAACACTGAAGCTTTCTTT